The 15 T cell receptor beta chains reported below all come from one sample, sequenced in a study of T-cell reconstitution after alpha-beta-depleted transplantation in children. Unique molecular identifiers featured in how the TCRbeta library was prepared. TCRdb re-called the PCR reads with MiXCR, one entry per CDR3 protein. The sample yields about 370,000 distinct CDR3 sequences, around 21% seen once. The sample here was PBMCs from the stem cell graft donor, taken from the stem cell graft. These receptors were taken from a human donor who donated a stem cell graft to a child with acute myeloid leukemia.

The gene calls are TRBV18 and TRBJ2-5, with unresolved D. Per the germline V gene, CDR1 is KGHSH and CDR2 is LQKENI. The CDR3 covers 12 residues. Trimming took 2 bases from V and 5 from J, leaving 6 bases between them. The CDR3 loop reads CASSPTPETQYF. Written as DNA, the CDR3 is TGTGCCAGCTCACCAACCCCGGAGACCCAGTACTTC.

This clonotype was recorded a few times. The rearrangement links TRBV29-1 to TRBJ2-5; a possible D gene is TRBD1 (5 bases). The CDR3 is made up of 12 amino acids. V shed 6 bases and J shed 7 bases, with 15 bases lying between them. Per the germline V gene, CDR1 is SQVTM and CDR2 is ANQGSEA. CDR3 bases: TGCAGCGTGGCCGTAGGGGATGGGACCCAGTACTTC. Translating gives CSVAVGDGTQYF.

J is TRBJ2-2 and V is TRBV9; 13 bases match TRBD2. After removal of 2 bases from V and 3 bases from J, the junction contained 4 bases not matched to a gene. CDR1 and CDR2 from the germline V gene are SGDLS and YYNGEE. The length of the CDR3 is 17 residues. This CDR3 reads CASSVRTSGSDTGELFF. CDR3 in DNA: TGTGCCAGCAGCGTCAGGACTAGCGGGAGTGACACCGGGGAGCTGTTTTTT.

In this sample, this clonotype turned up once. This sequence joins TRBV18 and TRBJ2-4; 10 bases are shared with TRBD1. CDR1 and CDR2 from the germline V gene are KGHSH and LQKENI. V was clipped by 4 bases and J by 3 bases; unmatched bases: 6. The CDR3 has 16 amino acids. CDR3 loop: CASSLTGGVGKNIQYF. The CDR3 DNA sequence: TGTGCCAGCTCACTGACAGGGGGCGTTGGCAAAAACATTCAGTACTTC.

This clonotype was recorded at least ten times. The chain uses TRBV20-1 and TRBJ2-7; 13 nucleotides agree with TRBD2. This CDR3 has 17 amino acids. V dropped 2 bases and J dropped 2; count of bases not matched to a gene: 9. Germline lookup yields CDR1 DFQATT and CDR2 SNEGSKA (reference sequence). The CDR3 region is CSARLPRLAGGTYEQYF. For the CDR3, the DNA is TGCAGTGCTAGACTCCCAAGACTAGCGGGAGGTACCTACGAGCAGTACTTC.

This clonotype has only a few counts. The DNA of the CDR3 is TGTGCCACCAGTGGCTCGTCCGGGACAGAGCCTAGAAGGGACTACGAGCAGTACTTC. This gives the protein CATSGSSGTEPRRDYEQYF. V usage is TRBV24-1 and J usage is TRBJ2-7; 7 bases map to TRBD1. Unmatched junction bases numbered 21, after V lost 5 bases and J lost 3 bases. This CDR3 is 19 amino acids long. Per germline, CDR1 KGHDR and CDR2 SFDVKD.

This rearrangement joins TRBV3-1 to TRBJ1-1; D remains ambiguous. V lost 0 bases and J 11 bases, leaving 13 bases between the germline ends. Looked up from germline, CDR1 is LGHDT and CDR2 is YNNKEL (reference sequence). The CDR3 runs to 13 residues. The CDR3 reads CASSQDVRLEAFF. As DNA, the CDR3 is TGTGCCAGCAGCCAAGATGTTAGACTCGAGGCTTTCTTT.

This clonotype appeared a single time. CDR3 region: CASSLGAGGPKNIQYF. CDR3 DNA: TGCGCCAGCAGCCTTGGCGCGGGAGGGCCCAAAAACATTCAGTACTTC. The chain carries TRBV4-1 and TRBJ2-4, with 9 bases identical to TRBD2. Germline V lookup: CDR1 MGHRA, CDR2 YSYEKL. V shed 4 bases, J shed 2 bases, and the junction held 6 bases outside the gene matches. The CDR3 has 16 amino acids.

This clonotype was picked up a small number of times. The chain has TRBV4-3 and TRBJ2-7; 9 bases fit TRBD2. V lost 4 bases and J lost 2; bases outside the gene matches: 3. CDR3 length: 14 residues. Germline V gives CDR1 LGHNA, CDR2 YSLEER. The CDR3 spells CASSPSSGAYEQYF. CDR3 DNA: TGCGCCAGCAGCCCATCTAGCGGGGCCTACGAGCAGTACTTC.

The V gene is TRBV19, the J gene TRBJ2-5; 8 nucleotides align to TRBD2. V shed 7 bases and J 5 bases; nucleotides not matched to a gene: 9. The CDR3 contains 14 residues. In germline, CDR1 is LNHDA, CDR2 SQIVND (reference sequence). The CDR3 spells CASNSAGGGETQYF. The CDR3 DNA reads as TGTGCCAGTAACTCGGCGGGAGGCGGCGAGACCCAGTACTTC.

This chain joins TRBV20-1 and TRBJ2-7, with 7 positions matching TRBD2. V was clipped by 0 bases and J by 2 bases; unmatched bases: 7. The CDR3 extends over 15 amino acids. CDR1 and CDR2 (germline): DFQATT, SNEGSKA (reference sequence). The CDR3 nucleotides read TGCAGTGCTAGAGATGAGCCGGGAGGTACCTACGAGCAGTACTTC. It specifies CSARDEPGGTYEQYF.

The genes are TRBV3-1 and TRBJ2-1; D gene uncertain. The V and J ends lost 4 bases and 8 bases respectively, with 12 bases between them. The CDR3 length is 13 residues. CDR1 and CDR2 from the germline V gene are LGHDT and YNNKEL (reference sequence). The CDR3 nucleotides are TGTGCCAGCAGCCCCACTGTGAGTGATGAGCAGTTCTTC. This codes for CASSPTVSDEQFF.

This clonotype has more than one count but fewer than ten. The chain has TRBV6-2 or TRBV6-3 and TRBJ2-1; 7 nucleotides line up with TRBD2. Germline V gene sequence: CDR1 MNHEY, CDR2 SVGEGT. With V trimmed by 0 bases and J by 4 bases, 6 bases remained unmatched. The CDR3 extends over 16 amino acids. The CDR3 loop is CASSYSWRERYNEQFF. The CDR3 DNA is TGTGCCAGCAGTTACTCCTGGCGGGAGCGGTACAATGAGCAGTTCTTC.

This clonotype has more than one count but fewer than ten. The rearrangement uses TRBV12-3 or TRBV12-4 and TRBJ2-7, with 7 bases matching TRBD1. After removal of 5 bases from V and 9 bases from J, the junction contained 7 bases not matched to a gene. The CDR3 contains 12 residues. CDR3 nucleotide sequence: TGTGCCAGCAGTCAAGACAGGGAAGTGCAGTACTTC. Translation: CASSQDREVQYF.

A few counts support this clonotype. The chain is built from TRBV20-1 and TRBJ2-7; D may be TRBD2 (6 bases). V lost 0 bases and J 1 base, leaving 13 bases between the germline ends. Germline V lookup: CDR1 DFQATT, CDR2 SNEGSKA (reference sequence). The CDR3 length is 15 residues. CDR3 bases: TGCAGTGCTAGAGATCAACGGGGGTTGTCCTACGAGCAGTACTTC. This gives the protein CSARDQRGLSYEQYF.